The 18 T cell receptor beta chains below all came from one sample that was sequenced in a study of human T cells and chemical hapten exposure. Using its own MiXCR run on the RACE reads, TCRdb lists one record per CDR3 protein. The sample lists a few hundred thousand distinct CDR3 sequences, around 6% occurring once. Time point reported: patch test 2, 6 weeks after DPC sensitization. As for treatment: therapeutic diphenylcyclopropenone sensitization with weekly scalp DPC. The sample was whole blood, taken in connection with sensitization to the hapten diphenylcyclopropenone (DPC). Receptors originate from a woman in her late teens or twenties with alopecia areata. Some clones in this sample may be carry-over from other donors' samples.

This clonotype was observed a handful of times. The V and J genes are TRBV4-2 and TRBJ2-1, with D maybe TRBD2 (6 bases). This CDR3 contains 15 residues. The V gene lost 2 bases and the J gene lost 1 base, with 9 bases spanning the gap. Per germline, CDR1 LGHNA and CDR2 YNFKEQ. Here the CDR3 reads CASSQSSGSYNEQFF. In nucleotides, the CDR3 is TGTGCCAGCAGCCAAAGTAGCGGTTCCTACAATGAGCAGTTCTTC.

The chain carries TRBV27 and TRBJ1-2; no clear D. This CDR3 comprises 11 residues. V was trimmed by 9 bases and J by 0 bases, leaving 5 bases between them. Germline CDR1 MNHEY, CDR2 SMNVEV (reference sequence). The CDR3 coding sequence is TGTGCCAGGACCCCTAACTATGGCTACACCTTC. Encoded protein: CARTPNYGYTF.

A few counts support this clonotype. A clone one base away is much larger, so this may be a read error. The CDR3 here is CASSLAGLVEQFF. The CDR3 region has the DNA TGTGCCAGCAGCCTAGCGGGGCTAGTTGAGCAGTTCTTC. This sequence joins TRBV7-2 and TRBJ2-1; 9 bases map to TRBD2. CDR3 length: 13 residues. Germline CDR1 is SGHTA and CDR2 is FQGNSA. Together with reference TRBV7-2 and TRBJ2-1, the CDR3 gives the full variable domain: GAGVSQSPSNKVTEKGKDVELRCDPISGHTALYWYRQSLGQGLEFLIYFQGNSAPDKSGLPSDRFSAERTGGSVSTLTIQRTQQEDSAVYLCASSLAGLVEQFFGPGTRLTVL.

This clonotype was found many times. CDR3: CASSPGQGPLAKNIQYF. DNA of the CDR3: TGTGCCAGCAGTCCGGGACAGGGGCCCTTAGCCAAAAACATTCAGTACTTC. The genes are TRBV3-1 and TRBJ2-4, with 10 nucleotides matching TRBD1. CDR3 size: 17 residues. Unmatched junction bases numbered 8, after V lost 6 bases and J lost 0 bases. Germline V gives CDR1 LGHDT, CDR2 YNNKEL (reference sequence).

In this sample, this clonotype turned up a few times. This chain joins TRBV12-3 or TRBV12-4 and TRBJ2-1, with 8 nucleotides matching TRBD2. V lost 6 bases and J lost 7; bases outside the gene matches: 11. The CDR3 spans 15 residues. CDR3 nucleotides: TGTGCCAGCAGGGAACGGGGGGGGTCTAGGAATGAGCAGTTCTTC. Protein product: CASRERGGSRNEQFF.

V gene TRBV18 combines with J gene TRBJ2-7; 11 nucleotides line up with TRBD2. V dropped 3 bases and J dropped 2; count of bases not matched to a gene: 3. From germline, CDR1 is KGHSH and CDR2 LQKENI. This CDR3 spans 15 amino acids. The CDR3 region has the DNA TGTGCCAGCTCACCGACTAGCGGGGACGCCTACGAGCAGTACTTC. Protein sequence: CASSPTSGDAYEQYF.

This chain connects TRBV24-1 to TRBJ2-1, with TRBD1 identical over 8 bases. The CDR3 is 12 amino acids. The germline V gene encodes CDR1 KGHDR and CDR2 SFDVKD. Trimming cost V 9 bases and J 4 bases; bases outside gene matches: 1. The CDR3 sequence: CATGQGYNEQFF. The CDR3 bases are TGTGCCACCGGACAGGGTTACAATGAGCAGTTCTTC.

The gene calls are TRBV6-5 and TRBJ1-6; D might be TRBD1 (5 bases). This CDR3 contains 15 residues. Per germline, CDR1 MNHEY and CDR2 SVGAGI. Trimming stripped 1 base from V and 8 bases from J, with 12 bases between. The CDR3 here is CASSYWGNGDSPLHF. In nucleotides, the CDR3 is TGTGCCAGCAGTTACTGGGGGAACGGGGATTCACCCCTCCACTTT.

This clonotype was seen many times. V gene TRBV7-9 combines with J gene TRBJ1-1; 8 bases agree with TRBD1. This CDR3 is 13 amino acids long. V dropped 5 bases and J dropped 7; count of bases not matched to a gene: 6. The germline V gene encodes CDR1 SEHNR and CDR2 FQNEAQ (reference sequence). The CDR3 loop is CASSLQTGDEAFF. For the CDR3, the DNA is TGTGCCAGCAGCCTACAGACAGGGGATGAAGCTTTCTTT. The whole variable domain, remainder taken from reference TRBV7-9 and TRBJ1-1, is DTGVSQNPRHKITKRGQNVTFRCDPISEHNRLYWYRQTLGQGPEFLTYFQNEAQLEKSRLLSDRFSAERPKGSFSTLEIQRTEQGDSAMYLCASSLQTGDEAFFGQGTRLTVV.

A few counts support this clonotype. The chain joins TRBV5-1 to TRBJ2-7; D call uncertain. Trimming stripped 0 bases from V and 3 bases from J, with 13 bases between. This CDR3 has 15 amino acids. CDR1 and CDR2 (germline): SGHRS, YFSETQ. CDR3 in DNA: TGCGCCAGCAGCTTGGCTCCTGCGGTCTACTACGAGCAGTACTTC. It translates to CASSLAPAVYYEQYF.

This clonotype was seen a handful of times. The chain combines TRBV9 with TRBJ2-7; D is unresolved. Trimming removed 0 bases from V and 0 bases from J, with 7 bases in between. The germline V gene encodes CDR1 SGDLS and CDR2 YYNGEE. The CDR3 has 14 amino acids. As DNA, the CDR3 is TGTGCCAGCAGCGTAGGGTACGACTCCTACGAGCAGTACTTC. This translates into CASSVGYDSYEQYF.

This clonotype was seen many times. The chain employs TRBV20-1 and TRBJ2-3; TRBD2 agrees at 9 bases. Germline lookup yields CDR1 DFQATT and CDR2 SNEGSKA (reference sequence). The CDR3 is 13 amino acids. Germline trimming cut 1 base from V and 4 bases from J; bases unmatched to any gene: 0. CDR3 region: CSARASGADTQYF. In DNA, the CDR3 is TGCAGTGCTAGAGCTAGCGGGGCAGATACGCAGTATTTT.

The CDR3 region has the DNA TGTGCCACCAGCAGGGGAGACAGTGGGTATAATTCACCCCTCCACTTT. This gives the protein CATSRGDSGYNSPLHF. This rearrangement joins TRBV15 to TRBJ1-6; D perhaps matches TRBD1 (5 bases). The CDR3 sequence is 16 residues long. Germline CDR1 LNHNV, CDR2 YYDKDF (reference sequence). Trimming cost V 3 bases and J 4 bases, with 13 bases left between them.

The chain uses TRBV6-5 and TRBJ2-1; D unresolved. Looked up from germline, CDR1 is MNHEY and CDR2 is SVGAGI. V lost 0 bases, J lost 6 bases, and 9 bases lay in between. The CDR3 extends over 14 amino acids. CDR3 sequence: CASSYSHGVNEQFF. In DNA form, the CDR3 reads TGTGCCAGCAGTTACTCGCACGGTGTCAATGAGCAGTTCTTC.

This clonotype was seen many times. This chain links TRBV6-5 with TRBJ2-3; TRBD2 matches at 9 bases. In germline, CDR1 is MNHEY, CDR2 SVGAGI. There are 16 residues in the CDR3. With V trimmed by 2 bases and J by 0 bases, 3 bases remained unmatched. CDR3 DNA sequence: TGTGCCAGCAGTTACAAGGGACTAGCTAGCACAGATACGCAGTATTTT. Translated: CASSYKGLASTDTQYF.

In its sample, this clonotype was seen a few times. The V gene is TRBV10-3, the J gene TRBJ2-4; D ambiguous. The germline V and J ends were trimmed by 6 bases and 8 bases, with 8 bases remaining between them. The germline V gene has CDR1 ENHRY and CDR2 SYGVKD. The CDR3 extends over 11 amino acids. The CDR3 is CAISPGDIQYF. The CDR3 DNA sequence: TGTGCCATCAGCCCTGGGGACATTCAGTACTTC.

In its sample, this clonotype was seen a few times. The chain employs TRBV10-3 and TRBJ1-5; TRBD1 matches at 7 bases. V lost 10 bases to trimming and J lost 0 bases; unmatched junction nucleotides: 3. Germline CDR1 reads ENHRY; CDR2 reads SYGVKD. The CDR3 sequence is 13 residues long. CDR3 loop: CATGDSSNQPQHF. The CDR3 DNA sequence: TGTGCCACAGGGGACAGTAGCAATCAGCCCCAGCATTTT.

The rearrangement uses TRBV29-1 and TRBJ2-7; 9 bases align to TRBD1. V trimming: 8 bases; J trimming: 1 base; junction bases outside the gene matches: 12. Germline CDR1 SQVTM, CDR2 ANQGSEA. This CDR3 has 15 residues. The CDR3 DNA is TGCAGCTTTTTTGCCCCGGGACAGGGATCCTACGAGCAGTACTTC. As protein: CSFFAPGQGSYEQYF.